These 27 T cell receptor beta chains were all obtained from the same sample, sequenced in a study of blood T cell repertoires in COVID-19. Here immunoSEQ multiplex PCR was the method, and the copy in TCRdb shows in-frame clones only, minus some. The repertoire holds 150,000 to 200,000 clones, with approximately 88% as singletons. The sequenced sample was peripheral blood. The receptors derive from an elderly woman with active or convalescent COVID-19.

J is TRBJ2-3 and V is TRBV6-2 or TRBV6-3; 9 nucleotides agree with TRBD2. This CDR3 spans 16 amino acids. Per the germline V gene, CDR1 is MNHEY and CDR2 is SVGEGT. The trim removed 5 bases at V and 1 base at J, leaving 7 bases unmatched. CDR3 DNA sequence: TGTGCCAGCAGTACCAGACTAGCGGTACGCACAGATACGCAGTATTTT. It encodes CASSTRLAVRTDTQYF.

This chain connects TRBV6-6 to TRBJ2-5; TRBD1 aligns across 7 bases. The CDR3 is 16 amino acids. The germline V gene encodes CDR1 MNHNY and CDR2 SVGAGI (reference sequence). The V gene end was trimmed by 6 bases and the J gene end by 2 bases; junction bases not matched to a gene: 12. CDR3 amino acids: CASSRPGTVPQETQYF. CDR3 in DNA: TGTGCCAGCAGCCGTCCCGGGACAGTGCCGCAAGAGACCCAGTACTTC.

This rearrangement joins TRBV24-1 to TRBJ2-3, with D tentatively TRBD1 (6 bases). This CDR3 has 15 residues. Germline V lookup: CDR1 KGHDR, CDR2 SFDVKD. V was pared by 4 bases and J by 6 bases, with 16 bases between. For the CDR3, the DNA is TGTGCCACCAGTGACCAGGGGACCAGAGGGGATACGCAGTATTTT. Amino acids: CATSDQGTRGDTQYF.

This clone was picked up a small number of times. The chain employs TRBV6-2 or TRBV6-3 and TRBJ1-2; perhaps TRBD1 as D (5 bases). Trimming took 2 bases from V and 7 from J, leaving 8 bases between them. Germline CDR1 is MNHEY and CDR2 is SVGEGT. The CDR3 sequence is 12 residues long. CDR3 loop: CASSYPGGGYTF. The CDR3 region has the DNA TGTGCCAGCAGTTACCCCGGGGGTGGCTACACCTTC.

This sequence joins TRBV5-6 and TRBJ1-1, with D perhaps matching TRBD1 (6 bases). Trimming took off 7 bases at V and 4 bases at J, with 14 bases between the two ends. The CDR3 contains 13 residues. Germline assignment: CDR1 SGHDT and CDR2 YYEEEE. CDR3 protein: CASLNRVATEAFF. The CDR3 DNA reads TGTGCCAGCTTAAACAGGGTGGCCACTGAAGCTTTCTTT.

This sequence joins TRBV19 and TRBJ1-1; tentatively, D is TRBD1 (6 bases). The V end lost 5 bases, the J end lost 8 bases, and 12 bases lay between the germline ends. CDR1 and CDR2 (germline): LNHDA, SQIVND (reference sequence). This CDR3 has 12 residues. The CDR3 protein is CASSGDIGEAFF. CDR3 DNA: TGTGCCAGTAGTGGGGACATCGGGGAAGCTTTCTTT.

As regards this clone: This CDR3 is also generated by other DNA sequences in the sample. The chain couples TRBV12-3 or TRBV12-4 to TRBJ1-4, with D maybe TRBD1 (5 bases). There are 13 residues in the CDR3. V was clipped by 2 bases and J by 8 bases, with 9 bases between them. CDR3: CASSLTGGEKLFF. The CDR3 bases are TGTGCCAGCAGTTTAACGGGGGGGGAAAAACTGTTTTTT.

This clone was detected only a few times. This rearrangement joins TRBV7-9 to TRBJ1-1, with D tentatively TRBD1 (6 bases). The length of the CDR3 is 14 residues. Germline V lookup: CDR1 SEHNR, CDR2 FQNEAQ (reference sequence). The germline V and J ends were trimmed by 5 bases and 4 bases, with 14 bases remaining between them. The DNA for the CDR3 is TGTGCCAGCAGCATTACAGGGACGGCCACTGAAGCTTTCTTT. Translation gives CASSITGTATEAFF. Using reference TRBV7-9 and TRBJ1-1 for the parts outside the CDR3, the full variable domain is DTGVSQNPRHKITKRGQNVTFRCDPISEHNRLYWYRQTLGQGPEFLTYFQNEAQLEKSRLLSDRFSAERPKGSFSTLEIQRTEQGDSAMYLCASSITGTATEAFFGQGTRLTVV.

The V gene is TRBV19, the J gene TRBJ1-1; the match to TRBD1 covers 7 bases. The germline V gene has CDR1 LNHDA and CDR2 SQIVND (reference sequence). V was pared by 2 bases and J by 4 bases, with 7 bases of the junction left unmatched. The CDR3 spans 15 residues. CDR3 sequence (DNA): TGTGCCAGTAGTATACGTGGACAGGAAAGCACTGAAGCTTTCTTT. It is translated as CASSIRGQESTEAFF.

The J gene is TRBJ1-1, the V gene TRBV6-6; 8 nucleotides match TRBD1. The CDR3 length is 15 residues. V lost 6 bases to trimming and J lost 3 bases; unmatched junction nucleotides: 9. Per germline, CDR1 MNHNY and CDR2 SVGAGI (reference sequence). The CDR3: CASRGWWDRYTEAFF. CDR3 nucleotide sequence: TGTGCCAGCAGAGGGTGGTGGGACAGGTACACTGAAGCTTTCTTT.

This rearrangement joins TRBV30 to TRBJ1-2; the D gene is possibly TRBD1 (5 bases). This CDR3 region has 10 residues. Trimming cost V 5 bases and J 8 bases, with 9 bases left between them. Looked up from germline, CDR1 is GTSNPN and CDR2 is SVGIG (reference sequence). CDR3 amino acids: CAWQGGGYTF. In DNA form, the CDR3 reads TGTGCCTGGCAGGGAGGCGGCTACACCTTC.

CDR3 nucleotide sequence: TGCGCCAGCAGCGCCCGGACTAGCGGGGAGGGTGAGCAGTTCTTC. Encoded protein: CASSARTSGEGEQFF. The J gene is TRBJ2-1, the V gene TRBV5-1; 12 nucleotides match TRBD2. The germline CDR1 and CDR2 sequences are SGHRS and YFSETQ. Unmatched junction bases numbered 8, after V lost 4 bases and J lost 9 bases. The CDR3 runs to 15 residues.

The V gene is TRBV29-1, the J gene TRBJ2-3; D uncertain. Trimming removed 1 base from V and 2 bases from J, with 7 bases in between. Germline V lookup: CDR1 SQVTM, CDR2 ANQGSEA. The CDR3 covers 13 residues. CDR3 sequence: CSVEGVNTDTQYF. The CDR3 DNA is TGCAGCGTTGAAGGCGTTAACACAGATACGCAGTATTTT.

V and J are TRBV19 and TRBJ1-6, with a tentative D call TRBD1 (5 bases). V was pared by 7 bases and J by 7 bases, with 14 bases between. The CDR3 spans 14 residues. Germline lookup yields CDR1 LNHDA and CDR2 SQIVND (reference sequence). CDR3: CASTTHWGNSPLHF. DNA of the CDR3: TGTGCCAGTACGACACATTGGGGCAATTCACCCCTCCACTTT.

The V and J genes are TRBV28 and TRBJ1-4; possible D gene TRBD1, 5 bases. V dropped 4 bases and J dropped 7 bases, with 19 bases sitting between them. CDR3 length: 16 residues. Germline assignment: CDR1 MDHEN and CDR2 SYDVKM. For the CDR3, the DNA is TGTGCCAGCAGTTCCCCTAGGGGCCCAATGGGTGAAAAACTGTTTTTT. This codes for CASSSPRGPMGEKLFF.

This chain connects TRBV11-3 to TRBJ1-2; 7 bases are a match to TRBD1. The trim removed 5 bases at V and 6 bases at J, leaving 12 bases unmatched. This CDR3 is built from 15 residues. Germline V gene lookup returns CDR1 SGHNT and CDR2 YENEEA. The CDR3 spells CASSTYLGQTNGYTF. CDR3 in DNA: TGTGCCAGCAGCACATACTTGGGACAGACGAATGGCTACACCTTC.

CDR3 loop: CASSNRGAGGYTF. CDR3 DNA: TGTGCCAGCAGTAACAGGGGGGCGGGTGGCTACACCTTC. This rearrangement joins TRBV12-3 or TRBV12-4 to TRBJ1-2; TRBD1 aligns across 8 bases. J lost 7 bases, V lost 5 bases, and 6 bases had no gene match. This CDR3 spans 13 amino acids.

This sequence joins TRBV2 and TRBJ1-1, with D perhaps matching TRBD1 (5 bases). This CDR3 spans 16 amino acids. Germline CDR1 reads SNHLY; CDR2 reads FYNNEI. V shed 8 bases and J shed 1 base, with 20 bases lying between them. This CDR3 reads CASAGVGRAENTEAFF. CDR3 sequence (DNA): TGTGCCAGCGCGGGGGTAGGCAGGGCGGAGAACACTGAAGCTTTCTTT.

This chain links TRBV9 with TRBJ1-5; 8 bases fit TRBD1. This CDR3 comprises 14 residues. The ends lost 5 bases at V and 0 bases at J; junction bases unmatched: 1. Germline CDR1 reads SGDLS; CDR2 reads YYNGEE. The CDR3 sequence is CASSQGASNQPQHF. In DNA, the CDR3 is TGTGCCAGCAGTCAGGGGGCTAGCAATCAGCCCCAGCATTTT.

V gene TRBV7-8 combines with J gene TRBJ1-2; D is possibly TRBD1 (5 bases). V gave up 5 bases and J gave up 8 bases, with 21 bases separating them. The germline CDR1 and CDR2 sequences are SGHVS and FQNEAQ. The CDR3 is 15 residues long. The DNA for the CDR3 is TGTGCCAGCAGCAACCTGGGACTGGGCCCGGGAGGCTACACCTTC. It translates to CASSNLGLGPGGYTF.

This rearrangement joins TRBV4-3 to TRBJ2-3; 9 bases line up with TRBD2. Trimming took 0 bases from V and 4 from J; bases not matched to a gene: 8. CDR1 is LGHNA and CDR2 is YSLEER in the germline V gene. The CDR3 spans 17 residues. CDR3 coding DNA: TGCGCCAGCAGCCAAGATCTACGGGGCGGGGGGGCAGATACGCAGTATTTT. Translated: CASSQDLRGGGADTQYF.

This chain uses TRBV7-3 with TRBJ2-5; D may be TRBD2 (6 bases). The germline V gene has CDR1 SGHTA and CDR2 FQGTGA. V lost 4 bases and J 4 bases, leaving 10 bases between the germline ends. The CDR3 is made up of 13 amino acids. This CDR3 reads CASSSAGSETQYF. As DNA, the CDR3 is TGTGCCAGCAGCTCCGCGGGGTCAGAGACCCAGTACTTC.

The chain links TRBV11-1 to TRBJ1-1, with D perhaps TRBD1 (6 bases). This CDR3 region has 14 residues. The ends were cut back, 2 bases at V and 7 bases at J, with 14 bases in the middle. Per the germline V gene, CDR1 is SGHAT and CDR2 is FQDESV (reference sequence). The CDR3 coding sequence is TGTGCCAGCAGCTTAAGCGGACAGTGGGGTGAAGCTTTCTTT. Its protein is CASSLSGQWGEAFF.

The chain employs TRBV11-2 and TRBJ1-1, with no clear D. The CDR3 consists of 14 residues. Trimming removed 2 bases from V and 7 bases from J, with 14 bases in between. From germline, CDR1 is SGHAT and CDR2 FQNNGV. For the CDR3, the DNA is TGTGCCAGCAGCTTAATATCGGGGTTAGGTGAAGCTTTCTTT. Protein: CASSLISGLGEAFF.

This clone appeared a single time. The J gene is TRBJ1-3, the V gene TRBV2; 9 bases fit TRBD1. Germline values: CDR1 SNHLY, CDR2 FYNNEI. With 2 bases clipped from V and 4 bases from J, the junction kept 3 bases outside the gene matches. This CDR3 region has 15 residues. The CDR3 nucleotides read TGTGCCAGCAGTGAAAGCACAGGGGGCGGAAACACCATATATTTT. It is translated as CASSESTGGGNTIYF. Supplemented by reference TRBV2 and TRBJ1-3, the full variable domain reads EPEVTQTPSHQVTQMGQEVILRCVPISNHLYFYWYRQILGQKVEFLVSFYNNEISEKSEIFDDQFSVERPDGSNFTLKIRSTKLEDSAMYFCASSESTGGGNTIYFGEGSWLTVV.

This chain's CDR3 is CASRVQGRGNQPQHF. The DNA for the CDR3 is TGTGCCAGTAGGGTACAGGGCAGGGGCAATCAGCCCCAGCATTTT. The chain links TRBV19 to TRBJ1-5; tentatively, D is TRBD1 (6 bases). V gave up 6 bases and J gave up 2 bases, with 14 bases separating them. There are 15 residues in the CDR3. The V gene's germline CDR1 is LNHDA and CDR2 SQIVND (reference sequence).

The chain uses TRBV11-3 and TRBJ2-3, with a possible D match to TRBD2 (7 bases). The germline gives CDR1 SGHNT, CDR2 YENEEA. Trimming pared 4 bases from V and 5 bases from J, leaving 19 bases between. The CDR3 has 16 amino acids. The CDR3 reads CASSSPWGGNGDTQYF. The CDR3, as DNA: TGTGCCAGCAGCTCACCATGGGGGGGCAATGGAGATACGCAGTATTTT. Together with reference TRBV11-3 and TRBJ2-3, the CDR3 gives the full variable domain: EAGVVQSPRYKIIEKKQPVAFWCNPISGHNTLYWYLQNLGQGPELLIRYENEEAVDDSQLPKDRFSAERLKGVDSTLKIQPAELGDSAVYLCASSSPWGGNGDTQYFGPGTRLTVL.